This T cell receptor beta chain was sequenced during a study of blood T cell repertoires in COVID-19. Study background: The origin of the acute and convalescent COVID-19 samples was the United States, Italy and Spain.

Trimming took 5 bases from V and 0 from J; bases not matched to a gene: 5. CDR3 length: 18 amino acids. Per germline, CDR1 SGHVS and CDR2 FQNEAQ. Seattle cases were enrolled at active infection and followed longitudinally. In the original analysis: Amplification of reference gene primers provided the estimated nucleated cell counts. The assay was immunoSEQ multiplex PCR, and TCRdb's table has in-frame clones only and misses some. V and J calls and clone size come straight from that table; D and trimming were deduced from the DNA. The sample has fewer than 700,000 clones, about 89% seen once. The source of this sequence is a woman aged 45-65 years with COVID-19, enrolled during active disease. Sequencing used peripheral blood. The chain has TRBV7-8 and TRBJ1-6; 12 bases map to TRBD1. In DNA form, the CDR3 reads TGTGCCAGCAGCACACTGGGACAGGGGGCCTCCTATAATTCACCCCTCCACTTT. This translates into CASSTLGQGASYNSPLHF.